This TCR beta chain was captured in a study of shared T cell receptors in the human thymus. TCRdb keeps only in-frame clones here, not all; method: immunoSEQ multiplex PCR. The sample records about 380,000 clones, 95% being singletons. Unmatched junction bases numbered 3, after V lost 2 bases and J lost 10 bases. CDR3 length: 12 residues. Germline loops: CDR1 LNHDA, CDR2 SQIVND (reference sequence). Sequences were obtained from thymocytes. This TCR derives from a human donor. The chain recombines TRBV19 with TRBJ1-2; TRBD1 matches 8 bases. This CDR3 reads CASSIRTGYYTF. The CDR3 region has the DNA TGTGCCAGTAGTATAAGGACAGGGTACTACACCTTC.